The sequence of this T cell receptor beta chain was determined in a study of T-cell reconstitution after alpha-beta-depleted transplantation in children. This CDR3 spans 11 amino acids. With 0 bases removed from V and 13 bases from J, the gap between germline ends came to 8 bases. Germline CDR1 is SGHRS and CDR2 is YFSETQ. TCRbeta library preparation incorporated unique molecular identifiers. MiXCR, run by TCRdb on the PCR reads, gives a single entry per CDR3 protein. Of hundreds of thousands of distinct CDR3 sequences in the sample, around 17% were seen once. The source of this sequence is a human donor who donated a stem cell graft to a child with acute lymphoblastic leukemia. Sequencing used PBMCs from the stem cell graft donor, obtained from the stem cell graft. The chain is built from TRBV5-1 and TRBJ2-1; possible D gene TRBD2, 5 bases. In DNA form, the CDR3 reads TGCGCCAGCAGCTTGGGAGGGATTCAGTTCTTC. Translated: CASSLGGIQFF.